This paragraph reports one T cell receptor beta chain. In the original workflow: Amplifying reference gene primers gave estimates of nucleated cell counts. This table comes from immunoSEQ multiplex PCR, and its TCRdb copy is limited to in-frame clones, with some not included. For V, J and clone size, that table is used; D and trimming come from the DNA. Of about 150,000 clones listed, more than 75% are singletons. This CDR3 is 16 amino acids long. Germline loops: CDR1 SGHTA, CDR2 FQGTGA. Trimming cost V 1 base and J 0 bases, with 12 bases left between them. This specimen belongs to a study of blood T cell repertoires in COVID-19. Study-wide background: Spain, Italy and the United States supplied samples that represented acute and convalescent COVID-19. T cells, B-cell-depleted T cells, or PBMCs supplied cDNA or gDNA.

The chain recombines TRBV7-3 with TRBJ1-1; D perhaps matches TRBD1 (5 bases). Material for sequencing was peripheral blood. This sequence originates from a woman in her forties or fifties with acute or convalescent COVID-19. The CDR3 DNA reads TGTGCCAGCAGCTTAATGGGGCTGCAAATGAACACTGAAGCTTTCTTT. Residues: CASSLMGLQMNTEAFF.